The 30 T cell receptor beta chains below were found in one sample sequenced in a study of T cell responses to AZD1222 COVID-19 vaccine. Produced via immunoSEQ multiplex PCR; TCRdb's table is partial and in-frame only. The sample consists of about 150,000 clones, over 75% of them appearing once. The sample consisted of peripheral blood, taken 28 days after the second AZD1222 dose. The receptors were gathered from an adult who received the AZD1222 COVID-19 vaccine.

The chain has TRBV7-9 and TRBJ2-7; a possible D gene is TRBD2 (5 bases). CDR3 size: 13 residues. V was clipped by 4 bases and J by 4 bases, with 11 bases between them. Germline-derived CDR1 and CDR2 are SEHNR and FQNEAQ (reference sequence). The CDR3 loop reads CASSSLGGYEQYF. CDR3 DNA sequence: TGTGCCAGCAGCTCCCTCGGAGGATACGAGCAGTACTTC.

CDR3 in DNA: TGTGCCAGCAGTGAAGCGACAGTTAACTATGGCTACACCTTC. Translating it yields CASSEATVNYGYTF. The chain has TRBV6-1 and TRBJ1-2, with D possibly TRBD1 on 5 matching bases. V lost 0 bases, J lost 1 base, and 6 bases lay in between. Germline-derived CDR1 and CDR2 are MNHNS and SASEGT. CDR3 size: 14 residues.

J is TRBJ1-3 and V is TRBV2; TRBD1 agrees at 7 bases. The germline V gene has CDR1 SNHLY and CDR2 FYNNEI. J was trimmed by 5 bases and V by 2 bases; bases with no gene match: 3. The CDR3 totals 14 residues. The CDR3 loop is CASSERDSRNTIYF. CDR3 bases: TGTGCCAGCAGTGAAAGGGACAGTCGAAACACCATATATTTT.

CDR3 in amino acids: CASRTVYGYTF. In DNA form, the CDR3 reads TGTGCCAGCCGGACAGTTTATGGCTACACCTTC. This chain uses TRBV27 with TRBJ1-2; D may be TRBD1 (6 bases). Trimming pared 8 bases from V and 5 bases from J, leaving 9 bases between. CDR3 size: 11 residues. The germline gives CDR1 MNHEY, CDR2 SMNVEV (reference sequence).

The chain links TRBV9 to TRBJ1-1; 7 positions agree with TRBD1. CDR1 is SGDLS and CDR2 is YYNGEE in the germline V gene. This CDR3 region has 15 residues. V lost 3 bases to trimming and J lost 5 bases; unmatched junction nucleotides: 10. DNA of the CDR3: TGTGCCAGCAGCGGCCCGTCGACAGGGACAACTGAAGCTTTCTTT. Encoded protein: CASSGPSTGTTEAFF. Based on the CDR3 plus reference TRBV9 and TRBJ1-1, the full variable domain is DSGVTQTPKHLITATGQRVTLRCSPRSGDLSVYWYQQSLDQGLQFLIQYYNGEERAKGNILERFSAQQFPDLHSELNLSSLELGDSALYFCASSGPSTGTTEAFFGQGTRLTVV.

The rearrangement joins TRBV6-1 to TRBJ1-6, with TRBD1 matching over 7 bases. The CDR3 consists of 15 residues. The junction had 5 bases not matched to a gene; V was cut back by 2 bases and J by 7 bases. Germline CDR1 and CDR2: MNHNS and SASEGT. Written as DNA, the CDR3 is TGTGCCAGCAGTGAACTGACAGGGTTGAATTCACCCCTCCACTTT. Encoded protein: CASSELTGLNSPLHF.

V is TRBV29-1 and J is TRBJ2-1, with 8 bases aligning to TRBD2. There are 17 residues in the CDR3. The junction had 19 bases not matched to a gene; V was cut back by 7 bases and J by 5 bases. The germline gives CDR1 SQVTM, CDR2 ANQGSEA. This CDR3 reads CSDPHGLAGQYHNEQFF. Written as DNA, the CDR3 is TGCAGCGACCCCCACGGCCTAGCGGGCCAATACCACAATGAGCAGTTCTTC.

This clone was counted ten times or more. This rearrangement joins TRBV19 to TRBJ1-1; D may be TRBD1 (6 bases). This CDR3 region has 15 residues. Germline V lookup: CDR1 LNHDA, CDR2 SQIVND (reference sequence). V lost 5 bases to trimming and J lost 1 base, with 14 bases between them. The chain's CDR3 is CASSVDSGWNTEAFF. The DNA for the CDR3 is TGTGCCAGTAGTGTGGACAGCGGGTGGAACACTGAAGCTTTCTTT.

The rearrangement uses TRBV10-2 and TRBJ1-2, with 10 positions matching TRBD1. J lost 8 bases, V lost 6 bases, and 3 bases had no gene match. The CDR3 consists of 12 residues. Germline CDR1 reads WSHSY; CDR2 reads SAAADI. The CDR3 coding sequence is TGCGCCAGCAGGGACAGGGGGGACGGCTACACCTTC. Amino acid sequence: CASRDRGDGYTF.

This clone appeared once. The DNA of the CDR3 is TGTGCCATCAGTGAGTCAACGGGTGAAGCTTTCTTT. Encoded protein: CAISESTGEAFF. This rearrangement joins TRBV10-3 to TRBJ1-1, with D hard to call. The CDR3 is 12 residues long. Germline assignment: CDR1 ENHRY and CDR2 SYGVKD. V was trimmed by 0 bases and J by 7 bases, leaving 6 bases between them.

The V and J genes are TRBV27 and TRBJ1-2, with D maybe TRBD1 (5 bases). The CDR3 runs to 16 residues. The germline V and J ends were trimmed by 5 bases and 5 bases, with 21 bases remaining between them. The V gene's germline CDR1 is MNHEY and CDR2 SMNVEV (reference sequence). The DNA of the CDR3 is TGTGCCAGCAGTCCACAGATTCTAGGGGTGAATTATGGCTACACCTTC. Protein product: CASSPQILGVNYGYTF.

This rearrangement joins TRBV9 to TRBJ2-7, with 8 bases lining up with TRBD1. The CDR3 spans 14 residues. The germline CDR1 and CDR2 sequences are SGDLS and YYNGEE. V gave up 2 bases and J gave up 7 bases; unmatched junction bases: 8. The CDR3 DNA is TGTGCCAGCAGCGTTAGGACAGGGACTGGAGAGCAGTACTTC. Its translation is CASSVRTGTGEQYF. The full variable domain, rest sourced from reference TRBV9 and TRBJ2-7, is DSGVTQTPKHLITATGQRVTLRCSPRSGDLSVYWYQQSLDQGLQFLIQYYNGEERAKGNILERFSAQQFPDLHSELNLSSLELGDSALYFCASSVRTGTGEQYFGPGTRLTVT.

The chain employs TRBV5-1 and TRBJ2-3; TRBD1 agrees at 7 bases. This CDR3 contains 15 residues. Germline V gene data show CDR1 as SGHRS and CDR2 as YFSETQ. Trimming cost V 1 base and J 1 base; bases outside gene matches: 3. The CDR3 protein is CASSLSTGGTDTQYF. In DNA, the CDR3 is TGCGCCAGCAGCTTGAGCACAGGGGGCACAGATACGCAGTATTTT. Full variable domain (missing parts from reference TRBV5-1 and TRBJ2-3): KAGVTQTPRYLIKTRGQQVTLSCSPISGHRSVSWYQQTPGQGLQFLFEYFSETQRNKGNFPGRFSGRQFSNSRSEMNVSTLELGDSALYLCASSLSTGGTDTQYFGPGTRLTVL.

The V gene is TRBV7-2, the J gene TRBJ2-7; no firm D call. The CDR3 consists of 14 residues. The ends were cut back, 5 bases at V and 4 bases at J, with 15 bases in the middle. Germline CDR1 reads SGHTA; CDR2 reads FQGNSA. Written as DNA, the CDR3 is TGTGCCAGCAGCCCCTACGCGACCGATTACGAGCAGTACTTC. It specifies CASSPYATDYEQYF.

The rearrangement joins TRBV16 to TRBJ2-2, with no clear D. V dropped 4 bases and J dropped 2 bases, with 11 bases sitting between them. The V gene's germline CDR1 is KGHSY and CDR2 FQNENV. The CDR3 is 15 residues long. The CDR3 region is CASSPYRGNTGELFF. The DNA for the CDR3 is TGTGCCAGCAGCCCCTACCGAGGTAACACCGGGGAGCTGTTTTTT.

The CDR3 DNA sequence: TGTGCCAGCAGCCGCGGGACAGGGGGCTCGTACGAGCAGTACTTC. Its protein product is CASSRGTGGSYEQYF. This chain links TRBV3-1 (or the pseudogene TRBV3-2) with TRBJ2-7; 12 bases map to TRBD1. CDR1 is LGHDT, CDR2 YNNKEL, per germline (reference sequence). V shed 4 bases and J 4 bases; nucleotides not matched to a gene: 5. This CDR3 spans 15 amino acids.

The rearrangement uses TRBV21-1 and TRBJ1-5; the DNA was not compared with TRBD1, the D call given in the table. TRBV21-1 is shown as a pseudogene. The CDR3 sequence is 13 residues long. The CDR3 reads CASSNQGVQPQHF. CDR3 nucleotides: TGTGCCAGCAGCAATCAGGGTGTTCAGCCCCAGCATTTT.

Only one count was recorded for this clone. The chain joins TRBV27 to TRBJ2-3; 14 nucleotides match TRBD2. The germline V gene has CDR1 MNHEY and CDR2 SMNVEV (reference sequence). The CDR3 is 17 residues long. V lost 1 base to trimming and J lost 3 bases; unmatched junction nucleotides: 3. DNA for the CDR3: TGTGCCAGCAGTTTATGGGGACTAGCGGGAGCGACAGATACGCAGTATTTT. Amino acids: CASSLWGLAGATDTQYF.

This chain links TRBV9 with TRBJ1-4; no clear D gene. The CDR3 totals 15 residues. V was clipped by 0 bases and J by 4 bases, with 10 bases between them. The V gene's germline CDR1 is SGDLS and CDR2 YYNGEE. CDR3: CASSVDGGYNEKLFF. CDR3 DNA: TGTGCCAGCAGCGTAGATGGAGGTTATAATGAAAAACTGTTTTTT.

This clone has just one count. The V and J genes are TRBV12-3 or TRBV12-4 and TRBJ1-6, with D possibly being TRBD1 (6 bases). This CDR3 has 13 amino acids. Trimming removed 4 bases at V and 11 bases at J, with 12 bases between. For the CDR3, the DNA is TGTGCCAGCAGTTCCCGGGGGCTGGCACCCCTCCACTTT. Protein: CASSSRGLAPLHF.

The chain links TRBV7-2 to TRBJ1-2, with D uncertain. Germline V gene data show CDR1 as SGHTA and CDR2 as FQGNSA. Between the trimmed V and J ends, which lost 5 bases and 5 bases, there was a span of 12 bases. The CDR3 contains 13 residues. The CDR3 DNA reads as TGTGCCAGCAGCCCAGGCCCCGGGTATGGCTACACCTTC. Residues: CASSPGPGYGYTF.

The gene calls are TRBV10-2 and TRBJ1-2, with TRBD1 matching over 11 bases. Germline assignment: CDR1 WSHSY and CDR2 SAAADI. Unmatched junction bases numbered 5, after V lost 3 bases and J lost 5 bases. The CDR3 is 15 residues long. The CDR3 here is CASSEGQGASYGYTF. In nucleotides, the CDR3 is TGCGCCAGCAGTGAAGGACAGGGGGCGAGTTATGGCTACACCTTC.

The chain employs TRBV11-1 and TRBJ1-2, with D unclear. With 5 bases removed from V and 6 bases from J, the gap between germline ends came to 10 bases. The CDR3 has 12 residues. The germline gives CDR1 SGHAT, CDR2 FQDESV (reference sequence). This CDR3 is CASSGLQDGYTF. In nucleotides, the CDR3 is TGTGCCAGCAGCGGACTTCAAGATGGCTACACCTTC.

This clone has just a few counts. The CDR3 bases are TGTGCCAGCTCTCTTGGGACAGAAAACTATGGCTACACCTTC. The encoded protein is CASSLGTENYGYTF. The chain recombines TRBV18 with TRBJ1-2, with 7 bases lining up with TRBD1. The CDR3 is made up of 14 amino acids. The V and J ends lost 6 bases and 2 bases, in that order; junction bases with no gene match: 6. CDR1 KGHSH and CDR2 LQKENI come from the germline V gene.

This clone showed up just a few times. The chain combines TRBV6-5 with TRBJ1-1; 8 bases map to TRBD1. J gave up 5 bases and V 2 bases, and 4 bases lay outside the gene matches. Germline V gives CDR1 MNHEY, CDR2 SVGAGI. CDR3 length: 14 amino acids. The CDR3 nucleotides read TGTGCCAGCAGTTACGGGACAGGAGGGACTGAAGCTTTCTTT. Protein: CASSYGTGGTEAFF.

Only one count was recorded for this clone. This sequence joins TRBV6-5 and TRBJ1-2; 7 nucleotides agree with TRBD1. Unmatched junction bases numbered 7, after V lost 8 bases and J lost 1 base. Germline values: CDR1 MNHEY, CDR2 SVGAGI. The CDR3 spans 14 residues. The CDR3 nucleotides are TGTGCCAGCCGTCCGGGACAGTTTAACTATGGCTACACCTTC. Translating gives CASRPGQFNYGYTF.

The gene calls are TRBV7-6 and TRBJ2-7, with a possible D match to TRBD2 (6 bases). Between the trimmed V and J ends, which lost 5 bases and 2 bases, there was a span of 16 bases. The CDR3 is 15 residues long. Per germline, CDR1 SGHVS and CDR2 FNYEAQ. The CDR3 DNA is TGTGCCAGCAGCCCGGGGATAGCGGCTACCTACGAGCAGTACTTC. Protein: CASSPGIAATYEQYF.

The chain is built from TRBV5-1 and TRBJ2-7; maybe TRBD2 (5 bases). V lost 2 bases, J lost 0 bases, and 9 bases lay in between. Germline loops: CDR1 SGHRS, CDR2 YFSETQ. The CDR3 runs 14 residues. CDR3 residues: CASSLGGSSYEQYF. As DNA, the CDR3 is TGCGCCAGCAGCTTAGGAGGTAGCTCCTACGAGCAGTACTTC.

This clone was picked up a small number of times. V is TRBV6-5 and J is TRBJ1-6; the D gene is possibly TRBD1 (5 bases). The length of the CDR3 is 13 residues. Per the germline V gene, CDR1 is MNHEY and CDR2 is SVGAGI. The V gene lost 6 bases and the J gene lost 9 bases, with 12 bases spanning the gap. CDR3 nucleotides: TGTGCCAGCAGAATCAGGGACGGTTCACCCCTCCACTTT. This sequence encodes CASRIRDGSPLHF.

This clone came up once. The gene calls are TRBV3-1 (or the pseudogene TRBV3-2) and TRBJ2-7; D gene uncertain. Trimming pared 1 base from V and 0 bases from J, leaving 7 bases between. CDR3 length: 14 residues. Looked up from germline, CDR1 is LGHDT and CDR2 is YNNKEL (reference sequence). The CDR3 spells CASSQGHSSYEQYF. The CDR3 nucleotides read TGTGCCAGCAGCCAAGGTCACAGCTCCTACGAGCAGTACTTC.